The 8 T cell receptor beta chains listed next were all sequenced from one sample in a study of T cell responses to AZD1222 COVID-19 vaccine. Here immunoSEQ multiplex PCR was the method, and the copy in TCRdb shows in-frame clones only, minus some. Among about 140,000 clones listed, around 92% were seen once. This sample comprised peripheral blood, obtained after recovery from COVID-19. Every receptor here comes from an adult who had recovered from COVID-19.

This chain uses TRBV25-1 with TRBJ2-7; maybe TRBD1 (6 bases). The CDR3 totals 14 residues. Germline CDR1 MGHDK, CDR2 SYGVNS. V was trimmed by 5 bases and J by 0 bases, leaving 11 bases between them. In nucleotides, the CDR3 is TGTGCCAGCAGTCTCAGGGGTACCTCCTACGAGCAGTACTTC. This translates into CASSLRGTSYEQYF.

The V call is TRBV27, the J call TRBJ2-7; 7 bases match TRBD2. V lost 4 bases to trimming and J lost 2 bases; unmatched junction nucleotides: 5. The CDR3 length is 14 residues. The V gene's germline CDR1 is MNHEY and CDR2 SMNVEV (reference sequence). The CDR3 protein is CASSYGEGPYEQYF. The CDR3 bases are TGTGCCAGCAGTTACGGGGAGGGCCCCTACGAGCAGTACTTC.

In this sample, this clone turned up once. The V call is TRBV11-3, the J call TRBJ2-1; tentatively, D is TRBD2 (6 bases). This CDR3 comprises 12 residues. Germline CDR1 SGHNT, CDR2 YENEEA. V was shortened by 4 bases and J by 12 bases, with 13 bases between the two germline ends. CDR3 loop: CASSSGPGGQFF. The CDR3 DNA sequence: TGTGCCAGCAGCTCGGGACCCGGGGGGCAGTTCTTC.

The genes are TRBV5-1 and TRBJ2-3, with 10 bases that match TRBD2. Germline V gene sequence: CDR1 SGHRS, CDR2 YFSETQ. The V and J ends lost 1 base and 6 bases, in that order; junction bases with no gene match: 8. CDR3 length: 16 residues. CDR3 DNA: TGCGCCAGCAGCTTGAGCCTAGCGGGAGTTAGCGATACGCAGTATTTT. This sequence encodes CASSLSLAGVSDTQYF.

The CDR3 spells CASRTGLNNEQFF. For the CDR3, the DNA is TGTGCCAGCAGAACGGGACTCAACAATGAGCAGTTCTTC. The V call is TRBV28, the J call TRBJ2-1; tentatively, D is TRBD2 (6 bases). Looked up from germline, CDR1 is MDHEN and CDR2 is SYDVKM. The ends were cut back, 6 bases at V and 5 bases at J, with 11 bases in the middle. The CDR3 totals 13 residues.

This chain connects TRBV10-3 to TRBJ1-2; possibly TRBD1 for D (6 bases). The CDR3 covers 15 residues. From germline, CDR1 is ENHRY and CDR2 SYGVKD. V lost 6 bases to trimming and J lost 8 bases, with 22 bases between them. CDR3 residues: CAISGDRQDGLGYTF. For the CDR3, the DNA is TGTGCCATCAGCGGGGATCGACAGGACGGTTTGGGCTACACCTTC.

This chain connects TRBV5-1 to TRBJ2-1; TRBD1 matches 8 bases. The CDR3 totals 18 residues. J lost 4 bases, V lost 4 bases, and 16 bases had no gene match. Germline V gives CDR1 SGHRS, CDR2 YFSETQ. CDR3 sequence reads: CASSADRDSTSLYNEQFF. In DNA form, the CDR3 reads TGCGCCAGCAGCGCGGACAGGGACTCAACCTCACTTTACAATGAGCAGTTCTTC.

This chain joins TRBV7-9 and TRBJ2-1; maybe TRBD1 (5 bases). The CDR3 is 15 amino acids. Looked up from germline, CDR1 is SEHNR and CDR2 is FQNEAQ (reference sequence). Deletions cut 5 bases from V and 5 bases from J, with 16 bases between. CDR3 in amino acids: CASSPSETAHNEQFF. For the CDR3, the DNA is TGTGCCAGCAGCCCCTCCGAGACAGCCCACAATGAGCAGTTCTTC. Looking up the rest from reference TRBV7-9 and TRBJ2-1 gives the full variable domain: DTGVSQNPRHKITKRGQNVTFRCDPISEHNRLYWYRQTLGQGPEFLTYFQNEAQLEKSRLLSDRFSAERPKGSFSTLEIQRTEQGDSAMYLCASSPSETAHNEQFFGPGTRLTVL.